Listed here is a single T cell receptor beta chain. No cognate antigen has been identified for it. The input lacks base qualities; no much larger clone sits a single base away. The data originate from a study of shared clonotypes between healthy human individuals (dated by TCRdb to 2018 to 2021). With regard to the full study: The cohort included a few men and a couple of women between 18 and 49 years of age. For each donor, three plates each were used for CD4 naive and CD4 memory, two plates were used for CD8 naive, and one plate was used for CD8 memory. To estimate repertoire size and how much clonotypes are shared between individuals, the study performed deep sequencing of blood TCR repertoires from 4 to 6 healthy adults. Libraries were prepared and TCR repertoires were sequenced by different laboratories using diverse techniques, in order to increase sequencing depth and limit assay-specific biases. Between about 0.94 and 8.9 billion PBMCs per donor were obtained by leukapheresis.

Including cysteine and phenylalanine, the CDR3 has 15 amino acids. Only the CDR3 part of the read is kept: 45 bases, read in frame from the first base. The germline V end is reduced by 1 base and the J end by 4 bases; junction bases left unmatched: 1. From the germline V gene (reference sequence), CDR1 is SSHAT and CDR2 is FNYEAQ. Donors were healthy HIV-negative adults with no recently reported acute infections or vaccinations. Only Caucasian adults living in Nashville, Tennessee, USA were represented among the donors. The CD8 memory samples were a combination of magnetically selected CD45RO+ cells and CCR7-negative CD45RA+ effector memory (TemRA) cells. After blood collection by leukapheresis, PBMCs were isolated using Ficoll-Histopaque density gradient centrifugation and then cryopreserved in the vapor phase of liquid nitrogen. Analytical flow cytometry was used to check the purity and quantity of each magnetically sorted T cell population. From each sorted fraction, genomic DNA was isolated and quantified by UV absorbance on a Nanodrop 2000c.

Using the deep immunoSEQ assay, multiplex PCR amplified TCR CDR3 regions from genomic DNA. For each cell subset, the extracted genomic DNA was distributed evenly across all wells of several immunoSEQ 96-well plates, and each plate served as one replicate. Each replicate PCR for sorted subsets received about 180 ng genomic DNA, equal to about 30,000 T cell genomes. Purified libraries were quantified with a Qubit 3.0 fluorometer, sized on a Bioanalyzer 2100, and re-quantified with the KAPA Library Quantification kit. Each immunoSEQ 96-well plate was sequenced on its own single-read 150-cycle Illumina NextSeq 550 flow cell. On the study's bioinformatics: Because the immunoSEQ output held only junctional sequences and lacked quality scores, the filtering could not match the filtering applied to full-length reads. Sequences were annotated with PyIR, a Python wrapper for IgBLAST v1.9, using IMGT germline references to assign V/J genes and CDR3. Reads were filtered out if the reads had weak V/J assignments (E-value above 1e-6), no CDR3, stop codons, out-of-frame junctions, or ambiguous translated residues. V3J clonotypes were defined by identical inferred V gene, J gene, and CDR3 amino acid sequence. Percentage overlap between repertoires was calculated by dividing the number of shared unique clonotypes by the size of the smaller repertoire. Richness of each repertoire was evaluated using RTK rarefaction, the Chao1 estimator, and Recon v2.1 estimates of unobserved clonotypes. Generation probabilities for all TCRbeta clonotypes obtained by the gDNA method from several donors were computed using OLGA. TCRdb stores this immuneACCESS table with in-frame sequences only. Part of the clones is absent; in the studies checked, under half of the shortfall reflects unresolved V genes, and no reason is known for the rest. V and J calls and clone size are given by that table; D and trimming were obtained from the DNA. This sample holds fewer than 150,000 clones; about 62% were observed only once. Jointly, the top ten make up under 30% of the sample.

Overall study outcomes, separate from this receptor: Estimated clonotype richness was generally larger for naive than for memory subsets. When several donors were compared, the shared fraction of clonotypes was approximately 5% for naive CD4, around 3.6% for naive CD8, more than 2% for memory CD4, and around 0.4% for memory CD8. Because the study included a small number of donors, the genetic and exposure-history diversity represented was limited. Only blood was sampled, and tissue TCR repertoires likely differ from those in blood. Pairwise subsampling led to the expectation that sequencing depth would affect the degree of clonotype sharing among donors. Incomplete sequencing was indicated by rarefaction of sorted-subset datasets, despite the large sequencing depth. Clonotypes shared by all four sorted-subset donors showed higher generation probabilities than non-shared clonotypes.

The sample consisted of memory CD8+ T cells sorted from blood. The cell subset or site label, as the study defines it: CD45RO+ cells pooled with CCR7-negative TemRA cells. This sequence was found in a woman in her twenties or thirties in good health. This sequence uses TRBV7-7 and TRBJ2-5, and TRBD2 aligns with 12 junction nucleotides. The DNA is TGTGCCAGCAGCTTAGGACTAGCGGGAGCAGAGACCCAGTACTTC. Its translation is CASSLGLAGAETQYF.